Listed here are 15 T cell receptor beta chains from one sample, sequenced in a study of CD8 T cells in ankylosing spondylitis. Each CDR3 protein gets one entry after TCRdb re-called the 5' RACE reads with MiXCR. The sample lists more than 35,000 distinct CDR3 sequences, less than 3.5% occurring once. Material: blood, either unsorted or a sorted T cell fraction (not recorded which). These receptors came from a male donor with ankylosing spondylitis or in good health (not recorded which).

Ten or more counts support this clonotype. J is TRBJ2-2 and V is TRBV9, with D possibly TRBD2 on 6 matching bases. V was cut by 5 bases and J by 2 bases, with 10 bases left in between. Per germline, CDR1 SGDLS and CDR2 YYNGEE. This CDR3 is 14 amino acids long. CDR3 sequence: CASRGGTNTGELFF. The CDR3 DNA sequence: TGTGCCAGCAGGGGCGGGACCAACACCGGGGAGCTGTTTTTT.

V and J are TRBV9 and TRBJ2-2; D uncertain. The ends were cut back, 4 bases at V and 3 bases at J, with 10 bases in the middle. CDR1 SGDLS and CDR2 YYNGEE come from the germline V gene. This CDR3 region has 14 residues. The CDR3 DNA reads as TGTGCCAGCAGCCCAATCGCTGACACCGGGGAGCTGTTTTTT. It yields the protein CASSPIADTGELFF.

At least ten counts were recorded for this clonotype. The chain has TRBV9 and TRBJ2-7, with TRBD2 matching over 13 bases. The CDR3 has 19 residues. Germline V gene data show CDR1 as SGDLS and CDR2 as YYNGEE. Losses at the gene ends were 4 bases for V and 5 bases for J; bases not matched to a gene: 18. CDR3 protein: CASSPRPGLAGTRVDEQYF. The CDR3 bases are TGTGCCAGCAGCCCGAGACCGGGACTAGCGGGAACCCGGGTCGACGAGCAGTACTTC.

In its sample, this clonotype was seen a few times. The gene calls are TRBV9 and TRBJ2-2; 11 bases agree with TRBD1. The CDR3 length is 15 residues. The J segment lost 6 bases and the V segment lost 4 bases, leaving 5 bases of the junction unmatched. The germline V gene encodes CDR1 SGDLS and CDR2 YYNGEE. The DNA for the CDR3 is TGTGCCAGCAGCCCCGGACAGGGGGCTGCCGGGGAGCTGTTTTTT. As protein: CASSPGQGAAGELFF.

This clonotype was recorded many times. The chain recombines TRBV9 with TRBJ2-7, with 8 bases fitting TRBD2. CDR3 size: 14 residues. Germline trimming cut 4 bases from V and 0 bases from J; bases unmatched to any gene: 3. Germline lookup yields CDR1 SGDLS and CDR2 YYNGEE. The DNA for the CDR3 is TGTGCCAGCAGCCTTAGCGGGAACTCCTACGAGCAGTACTTC. Protein sequence: CASSLSGNSYEQYF.

This clonotype was seen ten or more times. The V call is TRBV9, the J call TRBJ1-2; tentatively, D is TRBD1 (6 bases). There are 13 residues in the CDR3. The germline V gene has CDR1 SGDLS and CDR2 YYNGEE. Trimming removed 5 bases from V and 2 bases from J, with 10 bases in between. DNA of the CDR3: TGTGCCAGCAGTGACGGACAGAACTATGGCTACACCTTC. Protein product: CASSDGQNYGYTF.

This clonotype was counted many times. V is TRBV9 and J is TRBJ2-1, with 9 bases that match TRBD2. The germline CDR1 and CDR2 sequences are SGDLS and YYNGEE. Trimming at V came to 0 bases and at J to 8 bases, leaving 6 bases not matched to a gene. This CDR3 comprises 15 residues. CDR3 DNA sequence: TGTGCCAGCAGCGTAGCGGGACTAGCAATGGATGAGCAGTTCTTC. Residues: CASSVAGLAMDEQFF.

This clonotype was detected many times. The J gene is TRBJ2-7, the V gene TRBV21-1; no check of the table's D call, TRBD2, against the DNA was made. TRBV21-1 is listed as a pseudogene. The CDR3 sequence is 16 residues long. The CDR3 DNA follows: TGTGCCAGCAGCAGCCACCCATGGCCCTTGGGCATAGGGCAGTACTTC. Translating gives CASSSHPWPLGIGQYF.

There are many counts of this clonotype. This chain links TRBV9 with TRBJ2-7; tentatively, D is TRBD1 (6 bases). Between the trimmed V and J ends, which lost 4 bases and 6 bases, there was a span of 14 bases. Germline V gives CDR1 SGDLS, CDR2 YYNGEE. The length of the CDR3 is 13 residues. In nucleotides, the CDR3 is TGTGCCAGCAGCTCAGAGGGGGTAGGCGAGCAGTACTTC. This gives the protein CASSSEGVGEQYF.

This clonotype was seen ten or more times. The chain carries TRBV9 and TRBJ2-7; possibly TRBD1 for D (6 bases). The germline V gene encodes CDR1 SGDLS and CDR2 YYNGEE. The CDR3 has 14 amino acids. Between the trimmed V and J ends, which lost 2 bases and 0 bases, there was a span of 9 bases. Here the CDR3 reads CASSVTGASYEQYF. CDR3 coding DNA: TGTGCCAGCAGCGTGACAGGAGCCTCCTACGAGCAGTACTTC.

Many counts were recorded for this clonotype. This chain uses TRBV9 with TRBJ2-1; 8 bases match TRBD2. The CDR3 spans 17 residues. The V gene's germline CDR1 is SGDLS and CDR2 YYNGEE. Unmatched junction bases numbered 11, after V lost 2 bases and J lost 4 bases. The chain's CDR3 is CASSVSPRGGMYNEQFF. The CDR3 nucleotides are TGTGCCAGCAGCGTTTCCCCCCGGGGGGGAATGTACAATGAGCAGTTCTTC.

This clonotype was counted many times. The chain has TRBV9 and TRBJ2-7, with 8 bases fitting TRBD2. Trimming removed 0 bases from V and 2 bases from J; junction bases left unmatched: 7. From germline, CDR1 is SGDLS and CDR2 YYNGEE. This CDR3 comprises 16 residues. The CDR3 DNA is TGTGCCAGCAGCGTAGGGGGGTTAGCGGGGCCCTACGAGCAGTACTTC. Translated, it gives CASSVGGLAGPYEQYF.

This clonotype was counted at least ten times. The gene calls are TRBV9 and TRBJ1-3; D is unresolved. V was clipped by 2 bases and J by 0 bases, with 12 bases between them. The V gene's germline CDR1 is SGDLS and CDR2 YYNGEE. CDR3 length equals 16 residues. CDR3 nucleotide sequence: TGTGCCAGCAGCGTCTTTGGCGGCTTCTCTGGAAACACCATATATTTT. The encoded protein is CASSVFGGFSGNTIYF.

This clonotype was found many times. The rearrangement joins TRBV9 to TRBJ2-1; possible D gene TRBD2, 5 bases. In germline, CDR1 is SGDLS, CDR2 YYNGEE. This CDR3 comprises 15 residues. V was shortened by 0 bases and J by 2 bases, with 9 bases between the two germline ends. CDR3 nucleotides: TGTGCCAGCAGCGTAGCCTTGAGGGCCTACAATGAGCAGTTCTTC. This encodes CASSVALRAYNEQFF.

This clonotype was recorded at least ten times. This sequence joins TRBV9 and TRBJ2-2; no reliable D call. Germline assignment: CDR1 SGDLS and CDR2 YYNGEE. This CDR3 is 11 amino acids long. With 1 base removed from V and 8 bases from J, the gap between germline ends came to 3 bases. The CDR3 nucleotides are TGTGCCAGCAGCGTAACTGGGGAGCTGTTTTTT. Protein sequence: CASSVTGELFF.